This entry features one T cell receptor (beta chain) sequence. Antigen: not known. This sample was taken from a study of CXCR3-negative and CXCR3-positive naive CD8 T cells. This CDR3 has 13 amino acids. Study-wide findings and caveats: TRBV-TRBJ usage was similar across naive CXCR3 subsets but distinct in memory cells.

Libraries were UMI-labeled 5' RACE TRB cDNA. TCRdb reprocessed the 5' RACE reads, keeping one entry per CDR3 protein, no DNA. This sample's clone table lists about 130,000 distinct CDR3 sequences. The TCR sequence derives from a human donor in good health. Some clones in this sample may be carry-over from other donors' samples. Sequencing was carried out using naive CXCR3- CD8+ T cells from blood. Described subset: CD45RO-CCR7+CD27+CD95- naive CD8+ T cells lacking CXCR3 (TNR3-). J is TRBJ2-7 and V is TRBV12-3 or TRBV12-4; TCRdb outputs TRBD1, but without DNA this stays unchecked. CDR3 residues: CASSLPPPREQYF.